These 30 T cell receptor beta chains were sequenced from one sample in a study of human T cells and chemical hapten exposure. TCRdb independently ran MiXCR on the RACE reads; one entry per CDR3 protein. The sample includes fewer than 100,000 distinct CDR3 sequences, about an eighth seen only once; the top ten take around 2.2%. Time point given: patch test 1, 2 weeks after DPC sensitization. Documented treatment: therapeutic diphenylcyclopropenone sensitization with weekly scalp DPC. Sequences were derived from whole blood, sampled in connection with sensitization to the hapten diphenylcyclopropenone (DPC). The receptors here all came from a middle-aged woman with alopecia areata. Some clones in this sample may be carry-over from other donors' samples.

This clonotype was observed a few times. The rearrangement joins TRBV20-1 to TRBJ2-1; D may match TRBD1 or TRBD2 (5 bases each). CDR1 is DFQATT, CDR2 SNEGSKA, per germline (reference sequence). The CDR3 contains 13 residues. With 5 bases removed from V and 6 bases from J, the gap between germline ends came to 14 bases. The DNA of the CDR3 is TGCAGTGCTTTTATCGAGAGGGGCAATGAGCAGTTCTTC. Translation gives CSAFIERGNEQFF.

This clonotype was seen at least ten times. This rearrangement joins TRBV6-2 or TRBV6-3 to TRBJ1-2; TRBD1 might be the D (6 bases). The germline CDR1 and CDR2 sequences are MNHEY and SVGEGT. With 6 bases removed from V and 8 bases from J, the gap between germline ends came to 16 bases. The CDR3 has 13 residues. The CDR3 loop reads CASSQTGRNGYTF. CDR3 DNA: TGTGCCAGCAGCCAAACAGGGCGAAACGGCTACACCTTC.

Notes on this clonotype: At one boundary the junction diverges from the germline segment, which might be a read error. This chain connects TRBV5-4 to TRBJ1-2; no clear D gene. Per germline, CDR1 SGHNT and CDR2 YYREEE (reference sequence). The CDR3 loop spans 13 amino acids. Here the CDR3 reads CASSLTGNYGYAF. The CDR3 DNA reads as TGTGCCAGCAGCTTAACGGGGAACTATGGCTACGCCTTC.

This clonotype was seen at least ten times. This chain uses TRBV11-2 with TRBJ1-2; D gene ambiguous. Germline-derived CDR1 and CDR2 are SGHAT and FQNNGV. The CDR3 sequence is 14 residues long. Trimming left V 5 bases short and J 4 bases short, with 14 bases between. CDR3 DNA: TGTGCCAGCAGCCCCAAGCCGGGAATCTATGGCTACACCTTC. It specifies CASSPKPGIYGYTF.

This clonotype turned up a few times. The rearrangement links TRBV28 to TRBJ2-3; D possibly corresponds to TRBD1 (5 bases). Germline V lookup: CDR1 MDHEN, CDR2 SYDVKM. CDR3 size: 13 residues. Trimming removed 3 bases from V and 8 bases from J, with 12 bases in between. The CDR3 DNA is TGTGCCAGCAGTTTGACGACAGTTCCTACGCAGTATTTT. It yields the protein CASSLTTVPTQYF.

The gene calls are TRBV6-2 or TRBV6-3 and TRBJ2-1, with 8 bases aligning to TRBD2. The germline gives CDR1 MNHEY, CDR2 SVGEGT. This CDR3 is built from 12 residues. The junction had 3 bases not matched to a gene; V was cut back by 0 bases and J by 14 bases. As DNA, the CDR3 is TGTGCCAGCAGTTACTCGGTCGGGGGGGAGTTCTTC. Residues: CASSYSVGGEFF.

This clonotype has ten or more counts. V is TRBV29-1 and J is TRBJ2-7, with 8 nucleotides matching TRBD1. The germline V gene encodes CDR1 SQVTM and CDR2 ANQGSEA. The CDR3 runs to 11 residues. Germline trimming cut 8 bases from V and 4 bases from J; bases unmatched to any gene: 4. The chain's CDR3 is CSIGQGYEQYF. The DNA for the CDR3 is TGCAGCATAGGACAGGGTTACGAGCAGTACTTC.

The chain joins TRBV7-2 to TRBJ2-7, with no clear D. CDR1 is SGHTA, CDR2 FQGNSA, per germline. Trimming left V 3 bases short and J 4 bases short, with 7 bases between. This CDR3 spans 12 amino acids. This CDR3 is CASSLSRYEQYF. As DNA, the CDR3 is TGTGCCAGCAGCTTGTCCAGATACGAGCAGTACTTC.

V usage is TRBV7-3 and J usage is TRBJ2-2, with D perhaps TRBD2 (6 bases). The ends were cut back, 5 bases at V and 6 bases at J, with 19 bases in the middle. Germline CDR1 is SGHTA and CDR2 is FQGTGA. The CDR3 is 16 residues long. Written as DNA, the CDR3 is TGTGCCAGCAGCAGAAATGGGGACTCCCGTGCCGGGGAGCTGTTTTTT. Its protein product is CASSRNGDSRAGELFF.

This clonotype was recorded many times. V is TRBV10-3 and J is TRBJ1-6; TRBD1 aligns across 7 bases. Germline V lookup: CDR1 ENHRY, CDR2 SYGVKD. After removal of 7 bases from V and 8 bases from J, the junction contained 5 bases not matched to a gene. This CDR3 has 13 amino acids. Written as DNA, the CDR3 is TGTGCCATCAACCGGGACAGAGATTCACCCCTCCACTTT. This codes for CAINRDRDSPLHF.

This clonotype was observed a few times. V gene TRBV28 combines with J gene TRBJ1-1; 7 nucleotides agree with TRBD1. The CDR3 contains 14 residues. Germline V lookup: CDR1 MDHEN, CDR2 SYDVKM. The V gene end was trimmed by 6 bases and the J gene end by 1 base; junction bases not matched to a gene: 5. The CDR3 DNA sequence: TGTGCCAGCAGGGCCGGGACAGCGAACACTGAAGCTTTCTTT. Encoded protein: CASRAGTANTEAFF.

This chain links TRBV30 with TRBJ2-2; no reliable D call. The CDR3 consists of 13 residues. Germline V lookup: CDR1 GTSNPN, CDR2 SVGIG (reference sequence). V was clipped by 1 base and J by 4 bases, with 7 bases between them. The DNA for the CDR3 is TGTGCCTGGAGTGCCTACAGCACCGGGGAGCTGTTTTTT. It specifies CAWSAYSTGELFF.

This clonotype occurred many times. The rearrangement links TRBV6-4 to TRBJ1-5; the D is unclear. The CDR3 is made up of 17 amino acids. V lost 1 base and J lost 0, with 13 bases in between. Germline V gene data show CDR1 as MRHNA and CDR2 as SNTAGT. In nucleotides, the CDR3 is TGTGCCAGCAGTGACTTGGAAGGGCCGGTTAGCAATCAGCCCCAGCATTTT. This gives the protein CASSDLEGPVSNQPQHF.

Only a few counts were recorded for this clonotype. This chain links TRBV3-1 with TRBJ2-7; D gene unclear. Per the germline V gene, CDR1 is LGHDT and CDR2 is YNNKEL (reference sequence). This CDR3 region has 11 residues. V lost 0 bases to trimming and J lost 4 bases, with 1 base between them. The CDR3 reads CASSQEYEQYF. In DNA, the CDR3 is TGTGCCAGCAGCCAAGAATACGAGCAGTACTTC.

A word on this clonotype: A much more abundant neighbour one base away suggests this may be a read error. The chain couples TRBV5-6 to TRBJ2-7; a weak D match, TRBD1 (5 bases). Germline loops: CDR1 SGHDT, CDR2 YYEEEE. The CDR3 sequence is 15 residues long. For the CDR3, the DNA is TGTGCCGGCAGCCCGCCAGGCAGGGTTGTCTACGAGCAGTACTTC. It is translated as CAGSPPGRVVYEQYF.

This clonotype was seen more than once but under ten times. The chain links TRBV6-2 or TRBV6-3 to TRBJ1-1; 8 bases are shared with TRBD1. Germline CDR1 is MNHEY and CDR2 is SVGEGT. This CDR3 contains 11 residues. The V and J ends lost 4 bases and 8 bases, in that order; junction bases with no gene match: 0. The CDR3, as DNA: TGTGCCAGCAGTTGGGACAGGGAAGCTTTCTTT. Protein: CASSWDREAFF.

The chain has TRBV7-2 and TRBJ2-7; 8 nucleotides agree with TRBD1. The CDR3 is 13 amino acids. V lost 5 bases to trimming and J lost 9 bases; unmatched junction nucleotides: 9. Per the germline V gene, CDR1 is SGHTA and CDR2 is FQGNSA. The CDR3 sequence is CASSTGQGTVQYF. The CDR3 DNA reads TGTGCCAGCAGCACAGGACAGGGCACGGTGCAGTACTTC.

V and J are TRBV29-1 and TRBJ2-1; D not certain. Trimming stripped 7 bases from V and 0 bases from J, with 13 bases between. Germline V gene lookup returns CDR1 SQVTM and CDR2 ANQGSEA. The CDR3 totals 14 residues. The CDR3 protein is CSAWVGSSYNEQFF. CDR3 bases: TGCAGCGCCTGGGTGGGTAGCTCCTACAATGAGCAGTTCTTC.

This clonotype has ten or more counts. This chain uses TRBV5-1 with TRBJ2-5; D is perhaps TRBD2 (6 bases). The CDR3 has 19 amino acids. Germline lookup yields CDR1 SGHRS and CDR2 YFSETQ. Trimming removed 0 bases from V and 5 bases from J, with 26 bases in between. The CDR3 region is CASSLGTSGTHPWWETQYF. In DNA, the CDR3 is TGCGCCAGCAGCTTGGGGACCTCCGGGACTCACCCCTGGTGGGAGACCCAGTACTTC.

The sample holds a few counts of this clonotype. The chain recombines TRBV18 with TRBJ2-7; D is possibly TRBD1 or TRBD2 (7 bases each). Germline loops: CDR1 KGHSH, CDR2 LQKENI. The V and J ends lost 3 bases and 3 bases respectively, with 15 bases between them. This CDR3 region has 15 residues. The CDR3, as DNA: TGTGCCAGCTCACCTGGGGAGGGGGCCCTCTACGAGCAGTACTTC. Protein: CASSPGEGALYEQYF.

This rearrangement joins TRBV20-1 to TRBJ2-7; no firm D call. V was pared by 5 bases and J by 3 bases, with 5 bases between. This CDR3 has 10 residues. CDR1 and CDR2 from the germline V gene are DFQATT and SNEGSKA (reference sequence). The CDR3 protein is CSASVYEQYF. The DNA of the CDR3 is TGCAGTGCTTCTGTCTACGAGCAGTACTTC.

This clonotype was observed a few times. This chain joins TRBV10-3 and TRBJ2-5, with 7 bases matching TRBD2. Per germline, CDR1 ENHRY and CDR2 SYGVKD. The CDR3 spans 12 residues. V shed 10 bases and J 3 bases; nucleotides not matched to a gene: 5. This CDR3 is CATGRGEETQYF. DNA of the CDR3: TGTGCCACCGGACGGGGGGAAGAGACCCAGTACTTC.

This clonotype was counted only a few times. The rearrangement links TRBV20-1 to TRBJ1-5, with D tentatively TRBD1 (5 bases). In germline, CDR1 is DFQATT, CDR2 SNEGSKA (reference sequence). V was shortened by 6 bases and J by 0 bases, with 9 bases between the two germline ends. The CDR3 runs 13 residues. CDR3 DNA sequence: TGCAGTGCCAGGGCGGATAGCAATCAGCCCCAGCATTTT. It encodes CSARADSNQPQHF.

There are a few counts of this clonotype. The V and J genes are TRBV21-1 and TRBJ1-3. TRBV21-1 is reported as a pseudogene. This CDR3 contains 16 residues. Here the CDR3 reads CASSKGQVLSGNTIYF. The CDR3 bases are TGTGCCAGCAGCAAAGGTCAAGTCTTATCTGGAAACACCATATATTTT.

This clonotype was picked up one time. V is TRBV5-6 and J is TRBJ1-1; D is unresolved. The CDR3 is 16 amino acids. The germline CDR1 and CDR2 sequences are SGHDT and YYEEEE. The V end lost 2 bases, the J end lost 0 bases, and 14 bases lay between the germline ends. The CDR3 region is CASSFFGDWLNTEAFF. CDR3 nucleotides: TGTGCCAGCAGCTTCTTCGGGGATTGGCTGAACACTGAAGCTTTCTTT. Looking up the rest from reference TRBV5-6 and TRBJ1-1 gives the full variable domain: DAGVTQSPTHLIKTRGQQVTLRCSPKSGHDTVSWYQQALGQGPQFIFQYYEEEERQRGNFPDRFSGHQFPNYSSELNVNALLLGDSALYLCASSFFGDWLNTEAFFGQGTRLTVV.

As to this clonotype: The junction departs from the called germline gene at one end, perhaps through a read error. The genes are TRBV7-7 and TRBJ1-6; TRBD1 matches 7 bases. Germline V lookup: CDR1 SSHAT, CDR2 FNYEAQ (reference sequence). The CDR3 sequence is 15 residues long. CDR3 nucleotide sequence: TGTGCTAGCAGTCTTGACAGGGACCCGAATTCACCCCTCCACTTT. This sequence encodes CASSLDRDPNSPLHF.

This clonotype came up many times. The chain recombines TRBV5-4 with TRBJ1-1; D call uncertain. This CDR3 is built from 12 residues. Trimming took 0 bases from V and 2 from J, leaving 2 bases between them. Germline CDR1 and CDR2: SGHNT and YYREEE (reference sequence). CDR3 sequence reads: CASSLDNTEAFF. Here the CDR3 DNA reads TGTGCCAGCAGCTTGGACAACACTGAAGCTTTCTTT.

This chain links TRBV7-2 with TRBJ2-3; 8 bases map to TRBD2. The CDR3 is 15 amino acids. Germline-derived CDR1 and CDR2 are SGHTA and FQGNSA. V shed 3 bases and J 3 bases; nucleotides not matched to a gene: 5. This CDR3 reads CASSLASGPTDTQYF. The CDR3 DNA is TGTGCCAGCAGCTTGGCTAGCGGGCCGACAGATACGCAGTATTTT.

A few counts support this clonotype. This chain connects TRBV29-1 to TRBJ2-1, with 7 bases aligning to TRBD1. Germline CDR1 reads SQVTM; CDR2 reads ANQGSEA. V was pared by 6 bases and J by 8 bases, with 10 bases of the junction left unmatched. The CDR3 has 13 residues. CDR3: CSVQAQGSHEQFF. CDR3 sequence (DNA): TGCAGCGTCCAGGCACAGGGGAGCCATGAGCAGTTCTTC.

This clonotype came up a few times. V usage is TRBV11-1 and J usage is TRBJ1-2; 7 bases align to TRBD1. V shed 4 bases and J 2 bases; nucleotides not matched to a gene: 1. The germline V gene encodes CDR1 SGHAT and CDR2 FQDESV (reference sequence). The CDR3 has 13 amino acids. The CDR3 region has the DNA TGTGCCAGCAGCTGGGACAGAAACTATGGCTACACCTTC. It translates to CASSWDRNYGYTF.